The clone carrying this TCR beta chain appeared a few times. What it binds is not known. The PCR ran on 60 Vbeta and 13 Jbeta primers. In the original processing: The count from a later analysis was about 80 million unique TCR beta chains, 9 million to 12 million of them shared. This table comes from immunoSEQ multiplex PCR, and its TCRdb copy is limited to in-frame clones, with some not included. V and J calls and clone size are given by that table; D and trimming were obtained from the DNA. The sample has about 130,000 clones; 81% are singletons. This specimen belongs to a study of cytomegalovirus exposure and HLA in healthy donors. V lost 4 bases to trimming and J lost 7 bases, with 7 bases between them. The CDR3 loop spans 11 amino acids. The germline V gene encodes CDR1 SGHDT and CDR2 YYEEEE. Whole-study results and caveats: Diagnosis of cytomegalovirus status made by the classifier reportedly showed high specificity and sensitivity. As a later analysis revealed, most CMV-associated TCR beta chains appeared HLA-restricted. The productive fraction for most TCR beta V segments was about 87% or about 30% in an earlier analysis.

The chain combines TRBV5-6 with TRBJ2-3, with D perhaps matching TRBD2 (6 bases). The sequenced sample consisted of PBMCs. The receptor was derived from a woman in her 30s in good health and CMV-seronegative. This chain's CDR3 is CASSGTYTQYF. In DNA, the CDR3 is TGTGCCAGCAGCGGGACTTATACGCAGTATTTT.